The table lists the clone carrying this TCR beta chain with a few counts. Its antigen is currently unknown. Sequencing used cDNA as its template, made by extracting RNA and reverse transcribing it. Profiling relied on immunoSEQ multiplex PCR, and the TCRdb table lists in-frame clones only, not all of them. The data hold about 150,000 clones, with 45% to 65% observed a single time. The treatment denotes: oral pan-JAK inhibitor, 5-10 mg twice daily. The investigators collected lesional scalp punch biopsies and peripheral blood from alopecia areata patients. This sample was taken from a study of CD8+ T cells in alopecia areata. Study information: Tofacitinib was given for 6 to 18 months, then stopped for 6 months. Points from the study as a whole: Among the top 100, expanded CD8+ clones, as well as scalp clonality, were significantly decreased by tofacitinib. When scalp samples are sequenced, resident alphabeta T cells of normal skin are also captured.

The source is a human donor with alopecia areata. Sequenced here: CD8+ T cells sorted from blood, sampled at week 4, from a patient treated with tofacitinib.

CDR3 residues: CAWSPGTSGPWSSYNEQFF. CDR3 coding DNA: TGTGCCTGGAGTCCCGGGACTAGCGGGCCCTGGAGCTCCTACAATGAGCAGTTCTTC. This chain joins TRBV30 and TRBJ2-1; TRBD2 aligns across 12 bases. The CDR3 covers 19 residues. Germline V gene sequence: CDR1 GTSNPN, CDR2 SVGIG (reference sequence). Unmatched junction bases numbered 11, after V lost 2 bases and J lost 0 bases.